This TCR beta chain was found in a study of vaccination effects on CD4 cells after COVID-19. Findings and caveats of the study: A shortage of convalescent patients and an absence of early post-infection timepoints characterized the study. Marked clonal contraction of infection- and vaccine-induced clones was seen late after vaccination.

Data came from immunoSEQ multiplex PCR; TCRdb stores just in-frame clones and leaves some out. Here the sample spans 35,000 to 55,000 clones, around 80% being singletons. Germline V gene sequence: CDR1 MNHEY, CDR2 SVGAGI. The CDR3 covers 14 residues. Trimming removed 6 bases at V and 4 bases at J, with 13 bases between. This clone was counted between two and nine times. Antigen specificity is unknown. Antigen-specific CD4+ T cells were first expanded with viral peptide pools by the ViraFEST assay and only then sequenced. Subsequent to a culture period of about ten days, CD4+ T cells were isolated. Infection with SARS-CoV-2 occurred in the person between March and December 2020, and PCR confirmed it. PBMC cultures contained 2 million or so cells per well, 7.5 to 10 IU/ml IL-2 and 10 ug/ml peptides. Half the medium was swapped for IL-2 medium on days 3 and 7.

The starting material was CD4+ T cells from PBMCs cultured with a peptide pool, obtained before COVID-19 vaccination. This clonotype was sampled from a human donor who had a prior SARS-CoV-2 infection. The V and J genes are TRBV6-5 and TRBJ2-1, with D hard to call. CDR3 residues: CASSRPTGYNEQFF. CDR3 sequence (DNA): TGTGCCAGCAGCCGACCCACGGGTTACAATGAGCAGTTCTTC.